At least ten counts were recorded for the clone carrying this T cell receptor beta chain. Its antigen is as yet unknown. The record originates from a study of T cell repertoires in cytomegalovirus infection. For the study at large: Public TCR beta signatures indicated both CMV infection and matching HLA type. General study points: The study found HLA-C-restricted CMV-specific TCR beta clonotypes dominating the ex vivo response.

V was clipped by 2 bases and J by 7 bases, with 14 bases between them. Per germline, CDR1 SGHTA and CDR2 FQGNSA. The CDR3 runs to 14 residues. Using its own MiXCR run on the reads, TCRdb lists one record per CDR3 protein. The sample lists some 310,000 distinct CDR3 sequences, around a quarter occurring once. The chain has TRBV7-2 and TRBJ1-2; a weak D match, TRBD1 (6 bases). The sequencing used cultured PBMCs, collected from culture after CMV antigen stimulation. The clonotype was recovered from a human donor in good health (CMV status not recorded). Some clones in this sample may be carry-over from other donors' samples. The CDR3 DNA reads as TGTGCCAGCAGCTTAAGGGACATGGTGGTTGGCTACACCTTC. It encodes CASSLRDMVVGYTF.